The rows below give T cell receptor beta chains drawn from one sample of a study of graft-versus-host responses after intestinal transplantation. The assay was immunoSEQ multiplex PCR, and TCRdb's table has in-frame clones only and misses some. The repertoire holds 71,000 or so clones, with about nine tenths as singletons. Their recognized antigens are unknown. This sample comprised unstimulated CD8+ T cells sorted from spleen or lymph node cells, obtained before intestinal transplant. These receptor sequences come from a human donor who received an intestinal transplant. Both conserved end residues are part of each CDR3. The order of the fields is J gene, D gene, clone size, V gene, CDR3 DNA, CDR3 protein. A D gene is named only where the DNA matches it firmly. The listing skips clone size in some rows; elsewhere it reads once, few, many or a size class.

>TRBJ1-2|NA|NA|TRBV7-8
TGTGCCAGCAGCCTCTTAGTCCCGTTTAACTATGGCTACACCTTC
CASSLLVPFNYGYTF
>TRBJ2-7|TRBD1|NA|TRBV7-2
TGTGCCAGCAGCTTAAATGGACAGGAGATCTCCTACGAGCAGTACTTC
CASSLNGQEISYEQYF
>TRBJ1-1|NA|NA|TRBV7-8
TGTGCCAGCAGCTTAAGCGGGGCTGAAGCTTTCTTT
CASSLSGAEAFF
>TRBJ2-3|TRBD2|NA|TRBV29-1
TGCAGCGCCCCTAGCGGCAGCACAGATACGCAGTATTTT
CSAPSGSTDTQYF
>TRBJ2-1|NA|NA|TRBV9
TGTGCCAGCAGCCCGCCCGGGGTCCGGAATGAGCAGTTCTTC
CASSPPGVRNEQFF
>TRBJ2-3|NA|NA|TRBV11-2
TGTGCCAGCAGCTTAGGGCGGGCTAGCACAGATACGCAGTATTTT
CASSLGRASTDTQYF
>TRBJ1-1|NA|NA|TRBV13
TGTGCCAGCAGCTTAGGCCCGGGGGAGGGGACTGAAGCTTTCTTT
CASSLGPGEGTEAFF
>TRBJ2-3|NA|NA|TRBV29-1
TGCAGCGTTGGCCCTGGGACATCTAGCACAGATACGCAGTATTTT
CSVGPGTSSTDTQYF
>TRBJ1-6|NA|NA|TRBV27
TGTGCCAGCGGACTGGGGGGCCTCCACTTT
CASGLGGLHF
>TRBJ1-2|NA|few|TRBV5-6
TGTGCCAGCAGCTTAGGCAGGGTCAATGGCTACACCTTC
CASSLGRVNGYTF
>TRBJ1-5|NA|NA|TRBV6-6
TGTGCCAGCAGTTATTCAGAGGGCCTAATTCAGCCCCAGCATTTT
CASSYSEGLIQPQHF
>TRBJ2-7|NA|NA|TRBV6-6
TGTGCCAGCACCCTAGGGGTCGAGCAGTACTTC
CASTLGVEQYF
>TRBJ1-6|TRBD1|NA|TRBV6-4
TGTGCCAGCAGTGACCGCCCAGGGGGCCATAATTCACCCCTCCACTTT
CASSDRPGGHNSPLHF
>TRBJ2-5|TRBD1|NA|TRBV5-6
TGTGCCAGCAGCCCCGGGACAGTTGAGACCCAGTACTTC
CASSPGTVETQYF
>TRBJ1-2|NA|NA|TRBV4-1
TGCGCCAGCAGCCCGGGGGGCGCGGGCTATGGCTACACCTTC
CASSPGGAGYGYTF
>TRBJ2-3|NA|NA|TRBV7-2
TGTGCCAGCAGCTTGGTTCCATGGCCCTCGAGCACAGATACGCAGTATTTT
CASSLVPWPSSTDTQYF
>TRBJ1-1|TRBD1|NA|TRBV6-6
TGTGCCAGCAGTCAGGGGGGCGCTGAAGCTTTCTTT
CASSQGGAEAFF
>TRBJ1-3|NA|NA|TRBV13
TGTGCCAGCAGCCCCCCCAGTCTAGCTGGAAACACCATATATTTT
CASSPPSLAGNTIYF
>TRBJ1-2|TRBD1|NA|TRBV11-2
TGTGCCAGCAGCCAGGGACAGGGGAGAACTTGGGGCTACACCTTC
CASSQGQGRTWGYTF
>TRBJ2-7|NA|once|TRBV5-1
TGCGCCAGCAGCTTAGACACGACCTACGAGCAGTACTTC
CASSLDTTYEQYF
>TRBJ2-3|NA|NA|TRBV9
TGTGCCAGCAGCCTCCCCGGGACAATCACAGATACGCAGTATTTT
CASSLPGTITDTQYF
>TRBJ2-2|NA|NA|TRBV11-3
TGTGCCAGCAGCTTAGCAGCGAACACCGGGGAGCTGTTTTTT
CASSLAANTGELFF
>TRBJ1-1|NA|NA|TRBV7-9
TGTGCCAGCACCCCTCCCGGGTCCAGCAGCACTGAAGCTTTCTTT
CASTPPGSSSTEAFF
>TRBJ1-2|TRBD1|NA|TRBV6-5
TGTGCCAGCAGTCCCCGACAGGGGGCTGGTGGCTACACCTTC
CASSPRQGAGGYTF
>TRBJ1-1|TRBD1|NA|TRBV7-9
TGTGCCAGCAGCACCGGACAGGCCTCGGGGACTGAAGCTTTCTTT
CASSTGQASGTEAFF
>TRBJ2-1|NA|once|TRBV7-8
TGTGCCAGCAGCCGTGGGGGCGTTGGGGCCGGTGAGCAGTTCTTC
CASSRGGVGAGEQFF
>TRBJ2-7|TRBD1|NA|TRBV10-3
TGTGCCATCAGTGAGTCGGTAGGGGACAGGGAATACTACGAGCAGTACTTC
CAISESVGDREYYEQYF
>TRBJ1-1|NA|NA|TRBV6-1
TGTGCCACTACATTTACTATGAACACTGAAGCTTTCTTT
CATTFTMNTEAFF
>TRBJ2-1|NA|NA|TRBV7-6
TGTGCCAGCAGCTTAAGTACTAGTGCCTACAATGAGCAGTTCTTC
CASSLSTSAYNEQFF
>TRBJ2-2|NA|NA|TRBV6-1
TGTGCCAGCAGTTTGTCCGGGTTCGGGGAGCTGTTTTTT
CASSLSGFGELFF
>TRBJ2-3|NA|NA|TRBV13
TGTGCCAGCAGCCTAGGAGACACCGCTAGCACAGATACGCAGTATTTT
CASSLGDTASTDTQYF
>TRBJ1-1|NA|NA|TRBV6-4
TGTGCCAGCAGTGTAGTTCCGGGTGGCGCTGAAGCTTTCTTT
CASSVVPGGAEAFF
>TRBJ2-7|TRBD2|NA|TRBV7-9
TGTGCCAGCACCGGGACTAAATCCTACGAGCAGTACTTC
CASTGTKSYEQYF
>TRBJ2-1|NA|NA|TRBV4-1
TGCGCCAGCAGCCAAGAGCGCATTCCCGAATCAAACAATGAGCAGTTCTTC
CASSQERIPESNNEQFF
>TRBJ2-1|TRBD1|NA|TRBV11-2
TGTGCCAGCAGCCCCGGACAGGGGGCTTACAATGAGCAGTTCTTC
CASSPGQGAYNEQFF
>TRBJ1-1|NA|NA|TRBV13
TGTGCCAGCAGCTTAGGCCGGTTTGAAGCTTTCTTT
CASSLGRFEAFF
>TRBJ2-7|NA|NA|TRBV13
TGTGCCAGCAGGAAACCCTCGGGGGAGCAGTACTTC
CASRKPSGEQYF
>TRBJ2-7|NA|NA|TRBV4-2
TGTGCCAGCAGCCAAGACCCAGGGAGGGAGCAGTACTTC
CASSQDPGREQYF
>TRBJ2-3|NA|once|TRBV4-2
TGTGCCAGCAGCCAAGATGGGGCAGGGACAGATACGCAGTATTTT
CASSQDGAGTDTQYF
>TRBJ2-7|NA|NA|TRBV2
TGTGCCAGCAGTGAAGCCCTAACCTCTATCGACGAGCAGTACTTC
CASSEALTSIDEQYF
>TRBJ2-5|TRBD2|NA|TRBV5-6
TGTGCCAGCAGCTTCGCGGGGGGTTGGGAGACCCAGTACTTC
CASSFAGGWETQYF
>TRBJ2-1|NA|once|TRBV19
TGTGCCAGTAGTACCGAGGGGGGGCCCTACAATGAGCAGTTCTTC
CASSTEGGPYNEQFF
>TRBJ1-6|NA|few|TRBV27
TGTGCCAGCAGTTTGGGGGGGTCCCCAAATTCACCCCTCCACTTT
CASSLGGSPNSPLHF
>TRBJ1-2|NA|NA|TRBV5-4
TGTGCCAGCAGCTTGGGGGGGCCTGGGTATGGCTACACCTTC
CASSLGGPGYGYTF
>TRBJ1-4|NA|NA|TRBV7-6
TGTGCCAGCAGCTCCCACATTGAGGAGGGAACTAATGAAAAACTGTTTTTT
CASSSHIEEGTNEKLFF
>TRBJ2-1|TRBD2|NA|TRBV12-5
TGTGCTACTGGGACTAGCAATGAGCAGTTCTTC
CATGTSNEQFF
>TRBJ1-1|NA|NA|TRBV27
TGTGCCAGCAGTCTAACCATTAACACTGAAGCTTTCTTT
CASSLTINTEAFF